The 7 T cell receptor beta chains below were found in one sample sequenced in a study of T-cell memory formation after mild COVID-19. From the 5' RACE reads, TCRdb called clonotypes with MiXCR, one entry per CDR3 protein. The sample includes 300,000 to 350,000 distinct CDR3 sequences, approximately 19% of them seen just once. What was sequenced was PBMCs or a T cell subset sorted from them (not recorded which). These receptors all stem from a man aged 18 to 30 who had mild COVID-19 (a few samples of this study predate the infection). Cell type and time point are not known.

This chain uses TRBV5-4 with TRBJ1-4; 7 bases line up with TRBD1. The CDR3 is 14 amino acids. Unmatched junction bases numbered 8, after V lost 4 bases and J lost 8 bases. Looked up from germline, CDR1 is SGHNT and CDR2 is YYREEE (reference sequence). The CDR3 nucleotides read TGTGCCAGCAGCCTCGACAGGGAAAACGAAAAACTGTTTTTT. Protein: CASSLDRENEKLFF.

This clonotype appeared a few times. A junction end diverges from the germline sequence, so it may reflect a read error. CDR3 in amino acids: CASSTLNSEAFF. CDR3 nucleotide sequence: TGTGCCAGCAGCACCTTAAACAGTGAAGCTTTCTTT. The chain is built from TRBV9 and TRBJ1-1; D remains unclear. The CDR3 sequence is 12 residues long. Germline CDR1 SGDLS, CDR2 YYNGEE.

The rearrangement links TRBV5-1 to TRBJ2-1, with 7 bases lining up with TRBD2. The CDR3 consists of 13 residues. Germline V CDR1 and CDR2: SGHRS, YFSETQ. J lost 9 bases, V lost 0 bases, and 3 bases had no gene match. DNA of the CDR3: TGCGCCAGCAGCTTGGTCCCTAGCGGTGAGCAGTTCTTC. As protein: CASSLVPSGEQFF.

The CDR3 DNA sequence: TGTGCCAGCAGTTACCAGGGGAGCACTGAAGCTTTCTTT. Protein sequence: CASSYQGSTEAFF. The chain carries TRBV6-5 and TRBJ1-1, with a tentative D call TRBD1 (6 bases). With 2 bases removed from V and 4 bases from J, the gap between germline ends came to 8 bases. Germline V lookup: CDR1 MNHEY, CDR2 SVGAGI. This CDR3 spans 13 amino acids.

This clonotype has more than one count but fewer than ten. V gene TRBV7-2 combines with J gene TRBJ1-1; D unclear. The CDR3 has 13 residues. The ends were cut back, 5 bases at V and 5 bases at J, with 12 bases in the middle. CDR1 SGHTA and CDR2 FQGNSA come from the germline V gene. For the CDR3, the DNA is TGTGCCAGCAGCCCCGGACGGGCGACTGAAGCTTTCTTT. It encodes CASSPGRATEAFF.

This clonotype was counted a few times. The chain carries TRBV12-3 or TRBV12-4 and TRBJ1-6; no clear D. The V and J ends lost 3 bases and 6 bases respectively, with 6 bases between them. The CDR3 extends over 13 amino acids. The CDR3 DNA follows: TGTGCCAGCAGTTTGTACAGTAATTCACCCCTCCACTTT. Residues: CASSLYSNSPLHF.

The V gene is TRBV18, the J gene TRBJ2-5; TRBD2 aligns across 11 bases. Germline lookup yields CDR1 KGHSH and CDR2 LQKENI. The ends lost 3 bases at V and 3 bases at J; junction bases unmatched: 0. CDR3 length: 14 residues. The CDR3 DNA reads as TGTGCCAGCTCACCGACTAGCGGGGAAGAGACCCAGTACTTC. Translated: CASSPTSGEETQYF. The full variable domain, its missing parts supplied by reference TRBV18 and TRBJ2-5, is NAGVMQNPRHLVRRRGQEARLRCSPMKGHSHVYWYRQLPEEGLKFMVYLQKENIIDESGMPKERFSAEFPKEGPSILRIQQVVRGDSAAYFCASSPTSGEETQYFGPGTRLLVL.